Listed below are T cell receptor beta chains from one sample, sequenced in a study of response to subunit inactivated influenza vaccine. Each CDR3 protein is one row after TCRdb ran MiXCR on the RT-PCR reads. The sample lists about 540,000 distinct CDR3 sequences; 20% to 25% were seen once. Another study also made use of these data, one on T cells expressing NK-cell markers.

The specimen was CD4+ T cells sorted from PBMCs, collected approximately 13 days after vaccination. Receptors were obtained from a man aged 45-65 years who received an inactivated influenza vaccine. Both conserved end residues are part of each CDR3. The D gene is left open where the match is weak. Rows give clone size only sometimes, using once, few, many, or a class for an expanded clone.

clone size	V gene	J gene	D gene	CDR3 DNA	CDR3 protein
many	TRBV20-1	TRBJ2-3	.	TGCAGTGCTATTGGTCAAGCCGGCACAGATACGCAGTATTTT	CSAIGQAGTDTQYF
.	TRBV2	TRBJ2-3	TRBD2	TGTGCCAGCAGTGCCTCTAGCGGGGGTAGAGATACGCAGTATTTT	CASSASSGGRDTQYF
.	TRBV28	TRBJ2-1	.	TGTGCCAGCAAGGGGTCCTCCTACAATGAGCAGTTCTTC	CASKGSSYNEQFF
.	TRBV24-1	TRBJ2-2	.	TGTGCCACCAGTGACCCTCGGAGCGGACCGAACACCGGGGAGCTGTTTTTT	CATSDPRSGPNTGELFF
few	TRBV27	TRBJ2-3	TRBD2	TGTGCCAGCAGCCCGGCGGGAGACTACCTTAGCACAGATACGCAGTATTTT	CASSPAGDYLSTDTQYF
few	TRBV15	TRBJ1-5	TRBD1	TGTGCCACCAGCAGAGATAGGCAGGGGGCGGGAAGCCAGCCCCAGCATTTT	CATSRDRQGAGSQPQHF
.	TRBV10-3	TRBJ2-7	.	TGTGCCATCAGTGACAGGGGCAAAGACTCCTACGAGCAGTACTTC	CAISDRGKDSYEQYF
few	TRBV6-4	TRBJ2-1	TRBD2	TGTGCCAGCAGTCCCCGCGGGGAGCGGGGGGGTTACAATGAGCAGTTCTTC	CASSPRGERGGYNEQFF
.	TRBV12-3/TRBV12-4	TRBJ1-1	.	TGTACCAGCAGTTTGGGTTTCATGAACACTGAAGCTTTCTTT	CTSSLGFMNTEAFF
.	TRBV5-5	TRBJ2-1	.	TGTGCCAGCAGCCCTCGTTTAGGGGGAGTTTCCTACAATGAGCAGTTCTTC	CASSPRLGGVSYNEQFF
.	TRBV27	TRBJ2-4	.	TGTGCCAGCAGTTTGGCAGGGGCCCGCGGAAACATTCAGTACTTC	CASSLAGARGNIQYF
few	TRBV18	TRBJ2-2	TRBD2	TGTGCCAGCTCACCGGCAGGGAGGGGACTAACGAACACCGGGGAGCTGTTTTTT	CASSPAGRGLTNTGELFF
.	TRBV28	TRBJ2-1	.	TGTGCCAGCAGTCCTGTGGGGCGAGACAGATTCTACAATGAGCAGTTCTTC	CASSPVGRDRFYNEQFF
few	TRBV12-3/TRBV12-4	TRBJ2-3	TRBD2	TGTGCCAGCAGCATGGGACTAGCGGGGGGCACAGATACGCAGTATTTT	CASSMGLAGGTDTQYF
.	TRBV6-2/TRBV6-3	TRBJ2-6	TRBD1	TGTGCCAGCAGAACCATACGGGACAGGCATGCTAGCTCTGGGGCCAACGTCCTGACTTTC	CASRTIRDRHASSGANVLTF
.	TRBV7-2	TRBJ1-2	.	TGTGCCAGCAGCTCCCCAATCTACGGGGGAGACTATGGCTACACCTTC	CASSSPIYGGDYGYTF